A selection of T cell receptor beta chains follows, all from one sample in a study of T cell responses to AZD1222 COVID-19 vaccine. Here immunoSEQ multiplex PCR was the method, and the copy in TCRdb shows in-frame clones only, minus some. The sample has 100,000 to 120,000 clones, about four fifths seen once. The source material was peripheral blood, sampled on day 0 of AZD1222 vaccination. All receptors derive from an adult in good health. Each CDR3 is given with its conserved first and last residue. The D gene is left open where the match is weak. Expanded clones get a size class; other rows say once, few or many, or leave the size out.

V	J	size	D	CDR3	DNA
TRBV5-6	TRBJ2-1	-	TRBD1	CASSLEGQATYNEQFF	TGTGCCAGCAGCCTGGAAGGACAGGCGACTTACAATGAGCAGTTCTTC
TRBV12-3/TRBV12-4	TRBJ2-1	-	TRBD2	CASSSGVGEQFF	TGTGCCAGCAGTAGCGGGGTTGGTGAGCAGTTCTTC
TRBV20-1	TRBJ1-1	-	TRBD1	CRTGVWTEAFF	TGTCGGACAGGGGTTTGGACTGAAGCTTTCTTT
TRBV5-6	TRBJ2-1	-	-	CASSFIGGAASYNEQFF	TGTGCCAGCAGCTTTATTGGGGGCGCCGCCTCCTACAATGAGCAGTTCTTC
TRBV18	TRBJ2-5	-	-	CASSPLGYQETQYF	TGTGCCAGCTCACCACTAGGGTACCAAGAGACCCAGTACTTC
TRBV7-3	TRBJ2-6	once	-	CASTPGRSSGANVLTF	TGTGCCAGCACCCCAGGAAGGAGCTCTGGGGCCAACGTCCTGACTTTC
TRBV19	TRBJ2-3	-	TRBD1	CASSPRQGGHTDTQYF	TGTGCCAGTAGTCCCAGACAGGGGGGTCACACAGATACGCAGTATTTT
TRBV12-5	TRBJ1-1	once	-	CASGLVLGTQGGTEAFF	TGTGCTAGTGGTTTGGTACTTGGCACACAGGGTGGAACTGAAGCTTTCTTT
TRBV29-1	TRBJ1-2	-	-	CSVARQRSYGYTF	TGCAGCGTGGCAAGACAGAGATCCTATGGCTACACCTTC
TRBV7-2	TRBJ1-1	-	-	CASSLDRNTEAFF	TGTGCCAGCAGCTTAGATAGAAACACTGAAGCTTTCTTT
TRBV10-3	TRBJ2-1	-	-	CAISESRTREEQFF	TGTGCCATCAGTGAGTCGAGGACTCGAGAAGAGCAGTTCTTC
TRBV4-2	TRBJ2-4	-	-	CASSQVGGESKNIQYF	TGTGCCAGCAGCCAAGTAGGAGGGGAGTCCAAAAACATTCAGTACTTC
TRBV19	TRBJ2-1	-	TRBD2	CASSKGLANEQFF	TGTGCCAGTAGTAAAGGACTAGCGAATGAGCAGTTCTTC
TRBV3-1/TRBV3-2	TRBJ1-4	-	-	CASSQVGSPEDEKLFF	TGTGCCAGCAGCCAAGTCGGGAGCCCGGAGGATGAAAAACTGTTTTTT
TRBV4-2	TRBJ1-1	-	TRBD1	CASSRIQGRNTEAFF	TGTGCCAGCAGTCGTATACAGGGGAGGAACACTGAAGCTTTCTTT